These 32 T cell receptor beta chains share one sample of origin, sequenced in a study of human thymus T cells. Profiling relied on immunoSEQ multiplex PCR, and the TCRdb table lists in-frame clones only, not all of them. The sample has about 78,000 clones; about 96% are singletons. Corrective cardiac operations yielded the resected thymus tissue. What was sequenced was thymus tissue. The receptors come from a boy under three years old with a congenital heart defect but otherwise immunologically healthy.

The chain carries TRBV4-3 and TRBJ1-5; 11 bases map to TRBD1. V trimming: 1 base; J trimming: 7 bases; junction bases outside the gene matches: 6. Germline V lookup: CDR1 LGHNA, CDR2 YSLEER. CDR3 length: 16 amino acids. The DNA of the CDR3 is TGCGCCAGCAGCCAAGTAGGGACAGGGGGAGAACAGCCCCAGCATTTT. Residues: CASSQVGTGGEQPQHF.

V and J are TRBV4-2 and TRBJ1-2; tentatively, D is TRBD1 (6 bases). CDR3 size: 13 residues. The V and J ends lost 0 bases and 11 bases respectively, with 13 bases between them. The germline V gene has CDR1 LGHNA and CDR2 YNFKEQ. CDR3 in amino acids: CASSQERDTGYTF. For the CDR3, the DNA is TGTGCCAGCAGCCAAGAGCGGGACACTGGTTACACCTTC.

CDR3: CASGLDSWGKGSRNQPQHF. Written as DNA, the CDR3 is TGTGCTAGTGGCCTTGACAGTTGGGGGAAAGGGAGCCGCAATCAGCCCCAGCATTTT. V is TRBV12-5 and J is TRBJ1-5; a weak D match, TRBD1 (5 bases). The length of the CDR3 is 19 residues. Trimming removed 6 bases at V and 2 bases at J, with 26 bases between. CDR1 is LGHNT, CDR2 FRNRAP, per germline.

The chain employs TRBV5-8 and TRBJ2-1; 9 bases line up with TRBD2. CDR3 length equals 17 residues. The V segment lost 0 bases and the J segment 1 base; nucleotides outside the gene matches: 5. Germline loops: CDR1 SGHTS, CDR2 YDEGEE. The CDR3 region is CASSLGVTSGSYNEQFF. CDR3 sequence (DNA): TGTGCCAGCAGCTTGGGGGTGACTAGCGGTTCCTACAATGAGCAGTTCTTC.

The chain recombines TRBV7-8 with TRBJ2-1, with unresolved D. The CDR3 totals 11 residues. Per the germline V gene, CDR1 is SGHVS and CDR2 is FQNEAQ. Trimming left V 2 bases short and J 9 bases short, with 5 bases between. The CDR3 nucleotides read TGTGCCAGCAGCTTAAGGAGTGAGCAGTTCTTC. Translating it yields CASSLRSEQFF.

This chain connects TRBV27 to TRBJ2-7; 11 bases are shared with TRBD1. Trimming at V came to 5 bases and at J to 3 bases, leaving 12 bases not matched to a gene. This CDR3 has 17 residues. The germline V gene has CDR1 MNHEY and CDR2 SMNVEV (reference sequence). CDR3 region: CASSLNPGTGGLYEQYF. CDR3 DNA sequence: TGTGCCAGCAGTCTTAATCCCGGGACAGGGGGGCTCTACGAGCAGTACTTC.

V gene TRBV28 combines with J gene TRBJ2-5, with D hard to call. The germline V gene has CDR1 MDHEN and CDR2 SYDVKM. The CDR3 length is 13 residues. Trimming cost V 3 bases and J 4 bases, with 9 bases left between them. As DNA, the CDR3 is TGTGCCAGCAGTTTTAGGTCCGGAGAGACCCAGTACTTC. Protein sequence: CASSFRSGETQYF.

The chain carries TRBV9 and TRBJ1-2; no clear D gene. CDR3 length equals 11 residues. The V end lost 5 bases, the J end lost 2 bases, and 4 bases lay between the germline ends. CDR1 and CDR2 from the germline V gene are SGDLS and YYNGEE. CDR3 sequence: CASRQNYGYTF. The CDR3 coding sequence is TGTGCCAGCAGACAGAACTATGGCTACACCTTC. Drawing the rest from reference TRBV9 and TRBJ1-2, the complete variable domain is DSGVTQTPKHLITATGQRVTLRCSPRSGDLSVYWYQQSLDQGLQFLIQYYNGEERAKGNILERFSAQQFPDLHSELNLSSLELGDSALYFCASRQNYGYTFGSGTRLTVV.

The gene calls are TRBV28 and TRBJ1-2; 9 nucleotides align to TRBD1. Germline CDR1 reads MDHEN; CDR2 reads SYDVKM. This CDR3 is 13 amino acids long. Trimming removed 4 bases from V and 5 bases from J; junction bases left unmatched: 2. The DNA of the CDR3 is TGTGCCAGCAGTTATGACAGGGGGTATGGCTACACCTTC. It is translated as CASSYDRGYGYTF.

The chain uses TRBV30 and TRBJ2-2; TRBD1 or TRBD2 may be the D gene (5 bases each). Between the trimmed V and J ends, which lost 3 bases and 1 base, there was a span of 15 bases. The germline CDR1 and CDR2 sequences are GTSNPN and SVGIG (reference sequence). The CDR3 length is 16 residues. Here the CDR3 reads CAWRGTGSGNTGELFF. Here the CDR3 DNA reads TGTGCCTGGAGGGGGACCGGGTCTGGGAACACCGGGGAGCTGTTTTTT.

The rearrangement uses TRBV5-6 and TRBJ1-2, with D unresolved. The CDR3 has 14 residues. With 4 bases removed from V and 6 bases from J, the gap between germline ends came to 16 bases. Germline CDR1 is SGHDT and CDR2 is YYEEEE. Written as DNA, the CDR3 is TGTGCCAGCAGCCCCGATGTTGCCGTAGATGGCTACACCTTC. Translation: CASSPDVAVDGYTF.

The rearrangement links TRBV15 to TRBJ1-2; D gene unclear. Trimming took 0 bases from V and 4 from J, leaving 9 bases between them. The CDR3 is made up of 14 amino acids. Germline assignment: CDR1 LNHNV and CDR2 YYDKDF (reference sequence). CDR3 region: CATSRDKSIYGYTF. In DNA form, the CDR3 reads TGTGCCACCAGCAGAGATAAGTCTATCTATGGCTACACCTTC.

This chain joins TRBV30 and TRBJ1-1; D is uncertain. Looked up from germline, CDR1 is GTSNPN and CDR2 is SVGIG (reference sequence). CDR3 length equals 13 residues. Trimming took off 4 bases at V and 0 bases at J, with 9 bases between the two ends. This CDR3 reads CAWTRSMNTEAFF. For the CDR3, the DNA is TGTGCCTGGACCAGGAGCATGAACACTGAAGCTTTCTTT. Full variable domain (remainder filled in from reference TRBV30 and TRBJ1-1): SQTIHQWPATLVQPVGSPLSLECTVEGTSNPNLYWYRQAAGRGLQLLFYSVGIGQISSEVPQNLSASRPQDRQFILSSKKLLLSDSGFYLCAWTRSMNTEAFFGQGTRLTVV.

The CDR3 sequence is CASSHRYRTERYTF. Written as DNA, the CDR3 is TGTGCCAGCAGCCACCGATACAGGACAGAACGCTACACCTTC. The chain recombines TRBV5-4 with TRBJ1-2, with D perhaps TRBD1 (6 bases). Per germline, CDR1 SGHNT and CDR2 YYREEE (reference sequence). This CDR3 has 14 amino acids. With 4 bases removed from V and 9 bases from J, the gap between germline ends came to 19 bases. The full variable domain, with the rest looked up from reference TRBV5-4 and TRBJ1-2, is ETGVTQSPTHLIKTRGQQVTLRCSSQSGHNTVSWYQQALGQGPQFIFQYYREEENGRGNFPPRFSGLQFPNYSSELNVNALELDDSALYLCASSHRYRTERYTFGSGTRLTVV.

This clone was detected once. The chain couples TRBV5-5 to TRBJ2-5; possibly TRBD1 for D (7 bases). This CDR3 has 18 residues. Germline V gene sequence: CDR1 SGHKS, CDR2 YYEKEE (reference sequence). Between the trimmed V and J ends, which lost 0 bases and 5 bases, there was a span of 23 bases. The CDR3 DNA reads TGTGCCAGCAGCTTGGGGGAGGCGGACAGGTCTGGTAGGGAGACCCAGTACTTC. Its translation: CASSLGEADRSGRETQYF.

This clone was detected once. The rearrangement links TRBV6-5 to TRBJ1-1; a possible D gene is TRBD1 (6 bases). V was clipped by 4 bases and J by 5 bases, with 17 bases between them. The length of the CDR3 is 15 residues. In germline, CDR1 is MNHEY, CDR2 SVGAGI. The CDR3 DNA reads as TGTGCCAGCAGTTCCAAAACAGGGATGGGGACTGAAGCTTTCTTT. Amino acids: CASSSKTGMGTEAFF.

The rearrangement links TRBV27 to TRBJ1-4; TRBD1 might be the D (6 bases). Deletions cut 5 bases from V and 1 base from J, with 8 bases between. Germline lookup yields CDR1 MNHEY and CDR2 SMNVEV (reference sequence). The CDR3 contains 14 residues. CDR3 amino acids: CASSQGLTNEKLFF. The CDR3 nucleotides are TGTGCCAGCAGTCAGGGGTTAACTAATGAAAAACTGTTTTTT.

This CDR3 reads CASSPLGTGVGNTIYF. The CDR3 nucleotides read TGTGCCAGCAGCCCACTGGGGACCGGTGTGGGAAACACCATATATTTT. The rearrangement uses TRBV9 and TRBJ1-3, with a weak D call TRBD1 (5 bases). Looked up from germline, CDR1 is SGDLS and CDR2 is YYNGEE. The CDR3 length is 16 residues. V gave up 4 bases and J gave up 4 bases, with 18 bases separating them.

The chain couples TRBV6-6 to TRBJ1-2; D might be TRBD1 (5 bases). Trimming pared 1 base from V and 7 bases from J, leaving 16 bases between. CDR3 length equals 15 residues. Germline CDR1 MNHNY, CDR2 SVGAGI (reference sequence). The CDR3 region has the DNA TGTGCCAGCAGTTACTTTGTTGACGGGGCGGGTGGCTACACCTTC. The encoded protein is CASSYFVDGAGGYTF.

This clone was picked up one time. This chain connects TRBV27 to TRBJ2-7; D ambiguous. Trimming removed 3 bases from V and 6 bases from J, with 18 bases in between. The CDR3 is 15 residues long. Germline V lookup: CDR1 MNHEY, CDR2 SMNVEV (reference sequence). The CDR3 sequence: CASSFSNSIPGEQYF. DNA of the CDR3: TGTGCCAGCAGTTTTTCCAACTCGATTCCTGGCGAGCAGTACTTC.

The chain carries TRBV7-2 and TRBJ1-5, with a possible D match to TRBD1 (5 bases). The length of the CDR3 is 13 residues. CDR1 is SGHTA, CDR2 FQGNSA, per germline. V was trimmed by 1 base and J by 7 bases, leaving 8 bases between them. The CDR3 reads CASSLEGVQPQHF. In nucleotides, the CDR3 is TGTGCCAGCAGCTTAGAAGGGGTACAGCCCCAGCATTTT.

As DNA, the CDR3 is TGTGCCAGCAGCACATATGAAGAGGGAGCGGGAGGATGCGAGACCCAGTACTTC. It encodes CASSTYEEGAGGCETQYF. The V call is TRBV7-9, the J call TRBJ2-5; 9 bases map to TRBD2. Germline CDR1 SEHNR, CDR2 FQNEAQ (reference sequence). This CDR3 region has 18 residues. Trimming took 5 bases from V and 5 from J; bases not matched to a gene: 18.

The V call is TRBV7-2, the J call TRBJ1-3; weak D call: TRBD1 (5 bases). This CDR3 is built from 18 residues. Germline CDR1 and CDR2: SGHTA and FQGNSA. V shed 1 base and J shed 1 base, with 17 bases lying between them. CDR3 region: CASSLEGRGTDSGNTIYF. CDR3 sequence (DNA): TGTGCCAGCAGCTTAGAGGGGCGCGGGACGGATTCTGGAAACACCATATATTTT.

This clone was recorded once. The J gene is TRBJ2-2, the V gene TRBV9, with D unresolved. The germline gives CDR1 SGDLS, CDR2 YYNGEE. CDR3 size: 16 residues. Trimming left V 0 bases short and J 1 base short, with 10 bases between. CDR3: CASSVGWRRNTGELFF. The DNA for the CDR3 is TGTGCCAGCAGCGTAGGCTGGCGGAGGAACACCGGGGAGCTGTTTTTT.

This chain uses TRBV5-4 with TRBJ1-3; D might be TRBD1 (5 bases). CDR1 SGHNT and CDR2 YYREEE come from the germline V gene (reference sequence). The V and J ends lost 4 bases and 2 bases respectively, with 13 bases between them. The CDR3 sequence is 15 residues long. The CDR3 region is CASSQRQGPGNTIYF. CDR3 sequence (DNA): TGTGCCAGCAGCCAGCGGCAGGGCCCTGGAAACACCATATATTTT.

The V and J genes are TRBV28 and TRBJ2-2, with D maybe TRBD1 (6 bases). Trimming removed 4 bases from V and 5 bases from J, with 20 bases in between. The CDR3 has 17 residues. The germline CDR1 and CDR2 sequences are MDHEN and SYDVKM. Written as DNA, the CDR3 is TGTGCCAGCAGTTCTAGACAGGCCTCGATGTGGACCGGGGAGCTGTTTTTT. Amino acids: CASSSRQASMWTGELFF.

CDR3 sequence (DNA): TGTGCCAGCAGCCCCCCGCGGGAAAGCGGAAACACCATATATTTT. This sequence encodes CASSPPRESGNTIYF. The chain employs TRBV11-2 and TRBJ1-3; D is uncertain. Trimming took 5 bases from V and 4 from J, leaving 15 bases between them. Germline values: CDR1 SGHAT, CDR2 FQNNGV. The CDR3 has 15 residues.

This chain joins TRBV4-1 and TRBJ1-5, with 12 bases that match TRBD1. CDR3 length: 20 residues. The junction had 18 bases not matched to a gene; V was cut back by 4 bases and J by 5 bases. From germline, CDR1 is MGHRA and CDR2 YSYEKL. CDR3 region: CASSPANRDRGRGTDQPQHF. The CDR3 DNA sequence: TGCGCCAGCAGCCCTGCCAACCGGGACAGGGGGCGAGGAACCGATCAGCCCCAGCATTTT.

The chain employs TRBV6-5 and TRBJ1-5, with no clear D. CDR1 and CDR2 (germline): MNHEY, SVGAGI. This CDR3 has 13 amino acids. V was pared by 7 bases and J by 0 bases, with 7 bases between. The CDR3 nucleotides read TGTGCCAGCACGACTTATAGCAATCAGCCCCAGCATTTT. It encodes CASTTYSNQPQHF.

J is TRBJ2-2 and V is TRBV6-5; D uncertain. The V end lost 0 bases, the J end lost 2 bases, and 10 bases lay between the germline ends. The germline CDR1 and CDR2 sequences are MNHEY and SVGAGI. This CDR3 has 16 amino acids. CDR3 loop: CASSYSLLENTGELFF. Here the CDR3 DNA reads TGTGCCAGCAGTTACTCTCTTCTCGAAAACACCGGGGAGCTGTTTTTT.

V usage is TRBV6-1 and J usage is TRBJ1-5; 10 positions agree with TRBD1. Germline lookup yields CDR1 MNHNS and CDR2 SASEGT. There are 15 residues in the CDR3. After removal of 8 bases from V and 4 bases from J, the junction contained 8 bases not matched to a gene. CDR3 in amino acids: CASVGRTGGNQPQHF. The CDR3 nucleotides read TGTGCCAGCGTAGGAAGGACAGGGGGTAATCAGCCCCAGCATTTT.

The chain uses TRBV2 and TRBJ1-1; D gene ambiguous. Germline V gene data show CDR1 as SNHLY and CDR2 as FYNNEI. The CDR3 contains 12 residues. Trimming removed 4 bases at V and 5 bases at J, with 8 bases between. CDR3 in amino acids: CASSGSGTEAFF. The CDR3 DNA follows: TGTGCCAGCAGTGGGTCTGGAACTGAAGCTTTCTTT.